This T cell receptor (beta chain) was sequenced in a study of human T cells and chemical hapten exposure. Overall study: A mostly female patient group had alopecia areata, totalis or universalis.

The study's findings and limits: A positive correlation with patch test score was found for PT1 expanded TCR counts. As the donors had alopecia, their immune response may differ from healthy people's.

From germline, CDR1 is PRHDT and CDR2 FYEKMQ (reference sequence). The CDR3 runs 13 residues. The time point here: patch test 1, 2 weeks after DPC sensitization. The treatment is: therapeutic diphenylcyclopropenone sensitization with weekly scalp DPC. Each cDNA molecule in the library carried unique molecular identifiers. MiXCR, applied by TCRdb to the RACE reads, yields one record per CDR3 protein. The sample consists of 150,000 to 200,000 distinct CDR3 sequences, around 13% of them appearing once. To note about this clonotype: The antigen remains undetermined. This may arise from a read error, as a much more abundant clone is one base away.

The sample was whole blood, taken in connection with sensitization to the hapten diphenylcyclopropenone (DPC). This receptor was taken from a woman in her 30s with alopecia areata. Some clones in this sample may be carry-over from other donors' samples. V gene TRBV13 combines with J gene TRBJ1-1, with D perhaps matching TRBD1 (5 bases). CDR3 sequence: CVSSSTWDPEAFF. The CDR3 DNA sequence: TGTGTCAGCAGCTCCACGTGGGACCCTGAAGCTTTCTTT.